A selection of T cell receptor beta chains follows, all from one sample in a study of cytomegalovirus exposure and HLA in healthy donors. TCRdb keeps only in-frame clones here, not all; method: immunoSEQ multiplex PCR. The sample lists 130,000 to 150,000 clones, 75% to 80% occurring once. The sequencing input was PBMCs. These receptors came from a male donor in good health and CMV-seronegative. CDR3s include the opening cysteine and the closing phenylalanine or tryptophan. Some rows have no size entry. The others give once, few or many, or a class for an expanded clone.

V: TRBV2
size: -
J: TRBJ2-1
CDR3: CASSEQYLAGNEQFF

V: TRBV28
size: few
J: TRBJ1-2
CDR3: CASSWERTYGYTF

V: TRBV19
size: many
J: TRBJ1-1
CDR3: CASSIVRRGGTEAFF

V: TRBV6-6
size: -
J: TRBJ1-4
CDR3: CASSQTAGPIGLFF

V: TRBV5-1
size: -
J: TRBJ1-3
CDR3: CASSLAAGARDTIYF

V: TRBV5-1
size: -
J: TRBJ2-2
CDR3: CASSEQDRAGELFF

V: TRBV1
size: -
J: TRBJ2-7
CDR3: CTSSQGVAGISEQYF

V: TRBV5-4
size: -
J: TRBJ2-1
CDR3: CASSPTSSYNEQFF

V: TRBV5-5
size: -
J: TRBJ1-1
CDR3: CASSDPPLQGNTEAFF

V: TRBV4-2
size: -
J: TRBJ1-1
CDR3: CASSQVSGYTEAFF

V: TRBV12-5
size: -
J: -
CDR3: CASGLGLGAASYEQYF

V: TRBV11-2
size: -
J: TRBJ2-5
CDR3: CASTPFRGLETQYF

V: TRBV5-6
size: -
J: TRBJ2-7
CDR3: CASSPQRRGLEQYF

V: TRBV5-6
size: -
J: TRBJ1-1
CDR3: CASGLGQGASEAFF

V: TRBV6-1
size: -
J: -
CDR3: CASSRTSGGLYEQYF

V: TRBV6-5
size: -
J: TRBJ2-7
CDR3: CASSYGGRSYEQYF

V: TRBV7-2
size: -
J: TRBJ2-7
CDR3: CASSFSSYEQYF

V: TRBV15
size: -
J: TRBJ2-7
CDR3: CATSRYREQQYF

V: TRBV25-1
size: -
J: TRBJ1-1
CDR3: CASSLWGSRTEAFF

V: TRBV4-1
size: -
J: TRBJ2-7
CDR3: CASSHQDRDNEQYF

V: TRBV7-9
size: -
J: TRBJ2-5
CDR3: CSSSSWTSGRSETQYF

V: TRBV6-4
size: -
J: TRBJ2-1
CDR3: CASSDSHSRSYNEQFF

V: TRBV9
size: -
J: TRBJ2-3
CDR3: CASSVAGVTDTQYF

V: TRBV19
size: once
J: TRBJ2-2
CDR3: CASRRGANTGELFF

V: TRBV7-2
size: once
J: TRBJ2-5
CDR3: CASSLSGTGEETQYF

V: TRBV6-6
size: -
J: TRBJ2-3
CDR3: CASSARDTTDTQYF

V: TRBV6-5
size: -
J: TRBJ2-7
CDR3: CASSYGPVQYRYEQYF

V: TRBV6-5
size: -
J: TRBJ2-7
CDR3: CASSPTGGFTEQYF

V: TRBV29-1
size: -
J: TRBJ1-1
CDR3: CSVVQGRYTEAFF

V: TRBV7-9
size: -
J: TRBJ2-7
CDR3: CASSLSGWEGEQYF

V: TRBV2
size: once
J: TRBJ1-2
CDR3: CASSPTVLPGYTF

V: TRBV5-1
size: -
J: TRBJ2-5
CDR3: CASSLGAGAWVETQYF

V: TRBV5-4
size: -
J: TRBJ2-5
CDR3: CASSSGQGRPTETQYF

V: TRBV25-1
size: -
J: TRBJ2-5
CDR3: CASSPPGLAGQTQYF

V: TRBV5-1
size: -
J: TRBJ1-6
CDR3: CASSLSTGPDNSPLHF

V: TRBV2
size: -
J: TRBJ1-2
CDR3: CASSQTDDPLYGYTF

V: TRBV6-5
size: few
J: TRBJ2-3
CDR3: CASRPTGTVATQYF

V: TRBV15
size: -
J: TRBJ2-7
CDR3: CATGTSGNYEQYF

V: TRBV30
size: -
J: TRBJ2-7
CDR3: CAWSVTGGAYEQYF

V: TRBV4-3
size: -
J: TRBJ2-7
CDR3: CASSQDSRVAVEDEQYF

V: TRBV27
size: few
J: TRBJ2-5
CDR3: CASSSRIQETQYF